This T cell receptor beta chain was identified in a study of human T cells and chemical hapten exposure. Overall study findings and caveats: A positive correlation with patch test score was found for PT1 expanded TCR counts. Sensitizing to DPC left TCRs with a frequency above 1 in 1000 unaltered. Healthy individuals' immune responses may differ from those of donors, who had alopecia.

This clonotype was picked up a small number of times. Its cognate antigen is unknown. The time point was: patch test 1, 2 weeks after DPC sensitization. As for treatment: therapeutic diphenylcyclopropenone sensitization with weekly scalp DPC. The library tagged each cDNA molecule with unique molecular identifiers. TCRdb recomputed calls from the RACE reads with MiXCR, one row per CDR3 protein. The data show 95,000 to 150,000 distinct CDR3 sequences, about an eighth seen once. V lost 6 bases, J lost 2 bases, and 19 bases lay in between. This CDR3 comprises 17 residues. Per the germline V gene, CDR1 is KGHSH and CDR2 is LQKENI.

The specimen was whole blood, collected in connection with sensitization to the hapten diphenylcyclopropenone (DPC). This TCR was sampled from a man aged 18 to 30 with alopecia areata. Some clones in this sample may be carry-over from other donors' samples. This rearrangement joins TRBV18 to TRBJ1-4; the D gene is possibly TRBD1 (5 bases). The CDR3 DNA follows: TGTGCCAGCTCCCTAACGGGGGTGTCACCCACTAATGAAAAACTGTTTTTT. Amino acids: CASSLTGVSPTNEKLFF.